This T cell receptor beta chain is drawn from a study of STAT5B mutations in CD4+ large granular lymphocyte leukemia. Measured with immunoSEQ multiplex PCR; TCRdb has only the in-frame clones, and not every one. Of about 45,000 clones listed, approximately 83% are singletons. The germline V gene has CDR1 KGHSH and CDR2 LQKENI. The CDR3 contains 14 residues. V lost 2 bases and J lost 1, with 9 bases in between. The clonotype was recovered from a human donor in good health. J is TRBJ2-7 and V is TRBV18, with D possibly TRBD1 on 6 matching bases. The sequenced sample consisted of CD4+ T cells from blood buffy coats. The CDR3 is CASSPSQGSYEQYF. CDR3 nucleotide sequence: TGTGCCAGCTCACCATCACAGGGTTCCTACGAGCAGTACTTC.